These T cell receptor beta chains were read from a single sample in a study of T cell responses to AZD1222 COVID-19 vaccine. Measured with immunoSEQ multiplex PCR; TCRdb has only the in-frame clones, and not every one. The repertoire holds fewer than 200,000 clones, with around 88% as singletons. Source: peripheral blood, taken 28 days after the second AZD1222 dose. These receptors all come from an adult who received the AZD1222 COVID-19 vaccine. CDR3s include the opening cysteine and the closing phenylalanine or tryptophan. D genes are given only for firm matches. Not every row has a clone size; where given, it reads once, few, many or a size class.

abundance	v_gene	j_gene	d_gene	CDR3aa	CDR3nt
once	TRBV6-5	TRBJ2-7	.	CASSTSQSYEQYF	TGTGCCAGCTCTACTAGCCAGTCCTACGAGCAGTACTTC
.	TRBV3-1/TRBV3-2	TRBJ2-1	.	CASSLLQGTRNEQFF	TGTGCCAGCAGCCTTCTACAGGGGACTAGAAATGAGCAGTTCTTC
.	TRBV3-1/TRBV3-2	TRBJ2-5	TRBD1	CASSQLIPDREETQYF	TGTGCCAGCAGCCAACTAATACCCGACAGGGAAGAGACCCAGTACTTC
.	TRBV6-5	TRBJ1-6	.	CASTRGANSPLHF	TGTGCCAGCACGAGAGGGGCAAATTCACCCCTCCACTTT
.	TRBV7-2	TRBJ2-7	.	CASSLGVSYYEQYF	TGTGCCAGCAGCTTAGGCGTCAGCTACTACGAGCAGTACTTC
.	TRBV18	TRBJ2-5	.	CASSPATLRGGTETQYF	TGTGCCAGCTCACCCGCCACACTTAGGGGTGGTACAGAGACCCAGTACTTC
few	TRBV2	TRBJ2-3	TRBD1	CASSPPGQGPDTQYF	TGTGCCAGCAGTCCTCCGGGACAGGGACCAGATACGCAGTATTTT
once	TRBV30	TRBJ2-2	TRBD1	CAWSWDRVDRGTGELFF	TGTGCCTGGAGTTGGGACAGGGTGGACCGGGGCACCGGGGAGCTGTTTTTT
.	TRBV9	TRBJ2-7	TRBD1	CASSRTGSEQYF	TGTGCCAGCAGCCGGACAGGGAGCGAGCAGTACTTC
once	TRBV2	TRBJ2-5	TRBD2	CASSEGLAGMETQYF	TGTGCCAGCAGTGAAGGACTAGCAGGGATGGAGACCCAGTACTTC
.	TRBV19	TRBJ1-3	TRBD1	CASSSRQGLSGNTIYF	TGTGCCAGTAGTTCCCGACAGGGCCTCTCTGGAAACACCATATATTTT
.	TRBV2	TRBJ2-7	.	CASSVGAREQYF	TGTGCCAGCAGTGTTGGGGCGCGGGAGCAGTACTTC
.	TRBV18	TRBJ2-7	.	CASSPPVNYEQYF	TGTGCCAGCTCACCACCCGTCAACTACGAGCAGTACTTC
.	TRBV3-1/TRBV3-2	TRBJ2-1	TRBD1	CASSPTGVHEQFF	TGTGCCAGCAGCCCCACAGGGGTCCATGAGCAGTTCTTC
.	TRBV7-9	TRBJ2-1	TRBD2	CASSLGRGLAGGDEQFF	TGTGCCAGCAGCTTAGGGAGAGGGCTAGCGGGGGGAGATGAGCAGTTCTTC
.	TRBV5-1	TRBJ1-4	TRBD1	CASSLAGGQGAEKLFF	TGCGCCAGCAGCTTGGCCGGGGGACAGGGGGCCGAAAAACTGTTTTTT
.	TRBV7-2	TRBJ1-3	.	CASSFFRQLSSGNTIYF	TGTGCCAGCAGCTTTTTCAGGCAGCTAAGCTCTGGAAACACCATATATTTT
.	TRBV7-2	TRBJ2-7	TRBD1	CASSFWGQTYEQYF	TGTGCCAGCAGCTTTTGGGGACAGACGTACGAGCAGTACTTC
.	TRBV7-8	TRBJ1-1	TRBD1	CASARGGVDTEAFF	TGTGCCAGCGCCAGGGGGGGGGTGGACACTGAAGCTTTCTTT
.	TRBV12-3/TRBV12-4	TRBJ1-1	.	CASSLADGTEAFF	TGTGCCAGCAGTTTAGCCGATGGCACTGAAGCTTTCTTT
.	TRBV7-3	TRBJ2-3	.	CASSFRGTDTQYF	TGTGCCAGCAGCTTCCGGGGTACAGATACGCAGTATTTT
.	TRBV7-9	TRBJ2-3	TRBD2	CASSLASGASWGTDTQYF	TGTGCCAGCAGCTTGGCTAGCGGGGCCTCCTGGGGCACAGATACGCAGTATTTT
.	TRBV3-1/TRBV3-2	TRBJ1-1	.	CASSQVSTSTEAFF	TGTGCCAGCAGCCAAGTAAGTACGTCGACTGAAGCTTTCTTT
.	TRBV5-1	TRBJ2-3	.	CASSLSPENTQYF	TGCGCCAGCAGCTTGTCACCGGAGAATACGCAGTATTTT
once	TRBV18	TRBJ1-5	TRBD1	CASSTGVDQPQHF	TGTGCCAGCTCGACAGGGGTTGATCAGCCCCAGCATTTT
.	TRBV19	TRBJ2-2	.	CASSRSHRNTGELFF	TGTGCCAGTAGCCGGAGTCACAGGAACACCGGGGAGCTGTTTTTT
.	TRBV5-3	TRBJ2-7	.	CARSDRRRSSYEQYF	TGTGCCAGAAGCGACCGGAGGAGGAGCTCCTACGAGCAGTACTTC
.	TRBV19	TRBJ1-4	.	CASTPDKGEKLFF	TGTGCCAGTACCCCGGACAAGGGAGAAAAACTGTTTTTT